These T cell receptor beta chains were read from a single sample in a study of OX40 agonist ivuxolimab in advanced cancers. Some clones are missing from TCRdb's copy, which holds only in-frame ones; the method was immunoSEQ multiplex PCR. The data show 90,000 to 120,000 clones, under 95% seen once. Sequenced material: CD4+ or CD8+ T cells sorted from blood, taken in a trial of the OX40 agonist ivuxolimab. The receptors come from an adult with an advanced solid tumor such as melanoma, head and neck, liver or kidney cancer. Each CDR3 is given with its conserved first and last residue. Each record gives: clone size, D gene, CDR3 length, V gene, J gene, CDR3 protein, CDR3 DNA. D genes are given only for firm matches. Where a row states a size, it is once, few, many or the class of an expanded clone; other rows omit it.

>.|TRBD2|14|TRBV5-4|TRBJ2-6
CASTGGPGANVLTF
TGTGCCAGCACGGGGGGGCCTGGGGCCAACGTCCTGACTTTC
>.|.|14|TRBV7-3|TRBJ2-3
CASSSRLRTDTQYF
TGTGCCAGCAGCTCCAGACTGCGCACAGATACGCAGTATTTT
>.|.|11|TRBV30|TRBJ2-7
CAWSGQYEQYF
TGTGCCTGGAGTGGCCAGTACGAGCAGTACTTC
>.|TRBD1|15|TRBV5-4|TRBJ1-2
CASSLPGTGDRGYTF
TGTGCCAGCAGCTTACCCGGGACAGGGGACCGGGGCTACACCTTC
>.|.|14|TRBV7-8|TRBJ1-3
CASSFSPPGNTIYF
TGTGCCAGCAGCTTTAGCCCGCCTGGAAACACCATATATTTT
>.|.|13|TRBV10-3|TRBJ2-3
CAISDISTDTQYF
TGTGCCATCAGTGACATTAGCACAGATACGCAGTATTTT
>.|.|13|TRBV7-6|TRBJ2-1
CASSLGEFNEQFF
TGTGCCAGCAGCTTAGGGGAGTTTAATGAGCAGTTCTTC
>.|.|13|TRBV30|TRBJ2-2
CAWSVQWVGELFF
TGTGCCTGGAGTGTACAGTGGGTCGGGGAGCTGTTTTTT
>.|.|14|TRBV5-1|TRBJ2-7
CASSFRDGPYEQYF
TGCGCCAGCAGCTTCAGGGATGGCCCCTACGAGCAGTACTTC
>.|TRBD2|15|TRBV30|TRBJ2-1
CAWRGASGVRNEQFF
TGTGCCTGGAGGGGTGCTAGCGGGGTACGAAATGAGCAGTTCTTC
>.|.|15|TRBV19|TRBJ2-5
CASSIDSADQETQYF
TGTGCCAGTAGTATTGACAGCGCAGACCAAGAGACCCAGTACTTC
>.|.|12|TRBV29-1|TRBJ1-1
CSVTGSNTEAFF
TGCAGCGTGACCGGGTCGAACACTGAAGCTTTCTTT
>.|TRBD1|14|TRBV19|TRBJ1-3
CATRAGGSGNTIYF
TGTGCCACCCGGGCAGGGGGCTCTGGAAACACCATATATTTT
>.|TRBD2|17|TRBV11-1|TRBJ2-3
CASSLTDSGRAWDTQYF
TGTGCCAGCAGCTTAACTGATAGCGGGAGGGCCTGGGATACGCAGTATTTT
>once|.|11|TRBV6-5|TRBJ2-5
CASSYGQTQYF
TGTGCCAGCAGTTACGGACAGACCCAGTACTTC
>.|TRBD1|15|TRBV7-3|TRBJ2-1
CASSFDRGTYNEQFF
TGTGCCAGCAGCTTTGACAGGGGGACCTACAATGAGCAGTTCTTC
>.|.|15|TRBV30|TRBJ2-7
CAWSEALASSYEQYF
TGTGCCTGGAGTGAGGCACTAGCAAGCTCCTACGAGCAGTACTTC
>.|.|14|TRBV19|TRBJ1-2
CASRAETLNYGYTF
TGTGCCAGTAGGGCGGAAACTCTTAACTATGGCTACACCTTC
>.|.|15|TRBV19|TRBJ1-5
CASANTGSFNQPQHF
TGTGCCAGCGCTAATACCGGTTCTTTTAATCAGCCCCAGCATTTT
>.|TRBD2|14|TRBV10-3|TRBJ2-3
CATSSGTGTSEEYF
TGTGCCACCTCCTCAGGGACCGGGACTAGCGAGGAGTATTTT
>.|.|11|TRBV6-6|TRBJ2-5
CASGVQETQYF
TGTGCCAGCGGGGTACAAGAGACCCAGTACTTC
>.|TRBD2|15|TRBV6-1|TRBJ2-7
CASRGPGTSSYEQYF
TGTGCCAGCAGGGGGCCCGGGACTAGTTCCTACGAGCAGTACTTC
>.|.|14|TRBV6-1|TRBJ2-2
CASSPWANTGELFF
TGTGCCAGCAGCCCTTGGGCCAACACCGGGGAGCTGTTTTTT
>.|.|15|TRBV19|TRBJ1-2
CAPIKGTSSHYGYTF
TGTGCTCCTATCAAGGGGACATCCTCCCACTATGGCTACACCTTC
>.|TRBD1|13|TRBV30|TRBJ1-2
CAWSVQGAGGYTF
TGTGCCTGGAGTGTACAGGGGGCGGGTGGCTACACCTTC
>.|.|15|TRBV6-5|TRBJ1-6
CASRRQSSYNSPLHF
TGTGCCAGCAGACGACAGAGCTCCTATAATTCACCCCTCCACTTT